Presented here are 4 T cell receptor beta chains from one specimen sequenced in a study of Ad26.COV2.S vaccination and SARS-CoV-2 variants listed by TCRdb under 2021. The treatment or condition label corresponds to: roughly 18 received Ad26.COV2.S at low or high dose, single or two shots; a few received placebo; per-sample allocation not given. Repertoires of vaccine and placebo recipients were sequenced from samples taken on day 63 after the first injection. Library generation was performed with the immunoSEQ multiplex PCR assay. TCRdb re-hosts the immuneACCESS table, in-frame sequences only. Its copies lack some clones; in the studies checked, an unresolved V gene accounts for under half of them, and the cause for the rest is not known. This sample holds some 390,000 clones; about 88% were observed only once. The top ten clonotypes cover 3.5% of the sample. Sequencing was performed on peripheral blood, taken in a trial of Ad26.COV2.S vaccine versus placebo. The receptors originated from a person aged 18-60 years who received the Ad26.COV2.S COVID-19 vaccine or a placebo.

The chain is built from TRBV15 and TRBJ2-7; a possible D gene is TRBD2 (6 bases). CDR3 size: 15 residues. The ends were cut back, 0 bases at V and 3 bases at J, with 12 bases in the middle. Germline V gene data show CDR1 as LNHNV and CDR2 as YYDKDF (reference sequence). The CDR3 DNA reads as TGTGCCACCAGCAGAGATACGGCCGGGAGCTACGAGCAGTACTTC. It encodes CATSRDTAGSYEQYF.

This clone appeared a single time. The CDR3 sequence: CASSPLRQADTF. The CDR3 bases are TGTGCCAGCAGCCCCCTTAGACAGGCCGACACCTTC. The chain uses TRBV14 and TRBJ1-2; the D gene is possibly TRBD1 (6 bases). Germline CDR1 reads SGHDN; CDR2 reads FVKESK. The CDR3 is 12 amino acids. V lost 4 bases and J 12 bases, leaving 15 bases between the germline ends. Drawing the rest from reference TRBV14 and TRBJ1-2, the complete variable domain is EAGVTQFPSHSVIEKGQTVTLRCDPISGHDNLYWYRRVMGKEIKFLLHFVKESKQDESGMPNNRFLAERTGGTYSTLKVQPAELEDSGVYFCASSPLRQADTFGSGTRLTVV.

The chain has TRBV5-1 and TRBJ2-7; TRBD2 agrees at 7 bases. The V segment lost 4 bases and the J segment 6 bases; nucleotides outside the gene matches: 13. The CDR3 totals 15 residues. The germline V gene encodes CDR1 SGHRS and CDR2 YFSETQ. DNA for the CDR3: TGCGCCAGCAGCCCCCACACGACTAGCTGGGTCGAGCAGTACTTC. Protein sequence: CASSPHTTSWVEQYF.

This clone was found once. The chain has TRBV6-5 and TRBJ2-7; D not resolved. Germline loops: CDR1 MNHEY, CDR2 SVGAGI. The CDR3 loop spans 12 amino acids. Trimming removed 7 bases at V and 1 base at J, with 8 bases between. In DNA form, the CDR3 reads TGTGCCAGCAAACTAATTTCCTACGAGCAGTACTTC. Protein sequence: CASKLISYEQYF.